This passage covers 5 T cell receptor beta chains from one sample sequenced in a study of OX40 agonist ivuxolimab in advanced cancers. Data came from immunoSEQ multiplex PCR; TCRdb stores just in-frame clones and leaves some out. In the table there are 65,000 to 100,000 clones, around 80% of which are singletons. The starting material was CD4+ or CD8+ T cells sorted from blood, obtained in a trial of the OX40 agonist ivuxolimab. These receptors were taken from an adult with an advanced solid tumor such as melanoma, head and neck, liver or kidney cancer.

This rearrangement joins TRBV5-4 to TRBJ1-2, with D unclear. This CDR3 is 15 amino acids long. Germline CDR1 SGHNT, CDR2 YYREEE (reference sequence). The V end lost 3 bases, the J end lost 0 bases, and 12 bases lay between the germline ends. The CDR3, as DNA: TGTGCCAGCAGCTCGGCCCTCCAAGCTAACTATGGCTACACCTTC. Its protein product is CASSSALQANYGYTF. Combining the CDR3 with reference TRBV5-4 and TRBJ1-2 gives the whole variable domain ETGVTQSPTHLIKTRGQQVTLRCSSQSGHNTVSWYQQALGQGPQFIFQYYREEENGRGNFPPRFSGLQFPNYSSELNVNALELDDSALYLCASSSALQANYGYTFGSGTRLTVV.

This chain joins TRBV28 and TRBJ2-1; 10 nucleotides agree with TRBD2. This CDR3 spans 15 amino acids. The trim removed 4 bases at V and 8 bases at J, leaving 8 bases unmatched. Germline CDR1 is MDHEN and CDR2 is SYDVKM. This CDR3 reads CASSSSSGSKDEQFF. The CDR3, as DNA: TGTGCCAGCAGTTCATCTAGCGGGAGTAAGGATGAGCAGTTCTTC.

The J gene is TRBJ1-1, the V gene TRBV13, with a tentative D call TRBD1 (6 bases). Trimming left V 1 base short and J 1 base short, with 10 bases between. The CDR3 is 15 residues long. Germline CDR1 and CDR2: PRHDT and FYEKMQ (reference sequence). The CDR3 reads CASSLVGGRNTEAFF. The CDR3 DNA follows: TGTGCCAGCAGCTTAGTTGGGGGGCGGAACACTGAAGCTTTCTTT.

The DNA for the CDR3 is TGTGCCAGCAGCCTGGACAGAAATCAGCCCCAGCATTTT. It encodes CASSLDRNQPQHF. This chain uses TRBV7-3 with TRBJ1-5, with a tentative D call TRBD1 (6 bases). This CDR3 is built from 13 residues. V was trimmed by 5 bases and J by 4 bases, leaving 9 bases between them. CDR1 is SGHTA, CDR2 FQGTGA, per germline.

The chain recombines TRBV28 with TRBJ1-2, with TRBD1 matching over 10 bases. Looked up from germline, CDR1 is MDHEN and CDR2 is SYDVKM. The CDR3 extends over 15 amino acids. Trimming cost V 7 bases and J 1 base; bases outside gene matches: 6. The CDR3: CASTPDRGSNYGYTF. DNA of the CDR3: TGTGCCAGCACTCCGGACAGGGGGAGTAACTATGGCTACACCTTC.